Shown below are 25 T cell receptor beta chains from a single sample sequenced in a study of shared clonotypes between healthy human individuals (TCRdb year 2020). Libraries were built with the immunoSEQ multiplex PCR assay. The immuneACCESS repertoire file appears here via TCRdb, limited to in-frame rearrangements. These files lack a portion of the clones; in checked studies, under half of the deficit traces to unresolved V genes, and the cause of the others is not known. The sample has around 2,000,000 clones on record, about 95% of them singletons. 0.85% to 1.2% of the sample rests with the top ten. CD8 naive samples were obtained by positive selection for CCR7 among CD45RO-negative cells, yielding a CD45RA+CCR7+ population from which TemRA cells were excluded. Material for sequencing was naive CD8+ T cells sorted from blood. According to the study, the label for this sample's cell subset or site signals: CD45RA+CCR7+. Source of these receptors: a man aged 18 to 35 in good health.

J is TRBJ2-2 and V is TRBV4-1, with D unclear. Trimming took 1 base from V and 6 from J, leaving 18 bases between them. The CDR3 sequence is 17 residues long. Germline CDR1 reads MGHRA; CDR2 reads YSYEKL. The CDR3 DNA follows: TGCGCCAGCAGCCAAGTCGACATGACCGTCTACGCCGGGGAGCTGTTTTTT. Translated, it gives CASSQVDMTVYAGELFF.

The V and J genes are TRBV2 and TRBJ2-2, with 7 bases that match TRBD1. V lost 2 bases and J lost 5; bases outside the gene matches: 5. The germline CDR1 and CDR2 sequences are SNHLY and FYNNEI. The length of the CDR3 is 15 residues. The CDR3 here is CASSEQGGLTGELFF. The CDR3 nucleotides are TGTGCCAGCAGTGAACAAGGGGGCCTGACCGGGGAGCTGTTTTTT.

This clone is a singleton in its sample. Other DNA sequences within the sample encode an identical CDR3. This chain connects TRBV5-1 to TRBJ2-2, with 8 bases that match TRBD1. CDR3 length equals 14 residues. V lost 4 bases to trimming and J lost 4 bases; unmatched junction nucleotides: 3. Per germline, CDR1 SGHRS and CDR2 YFSETQ. The CDR3 region has the DNA TGCGCCAGCAGCCTAGACAGGGGCACCGGGGAGCTGTTTTTT. It is translated as CASSLDRGTGELFF.

This clone has a single count. The CDR3, as DNA: TGTGCCAGCAAACCGACAGGGGAATGGTTAGATGGCTACACCTTC. It translates to CASKPTGEWLDGYTF. J is TRBJ1-2 and V is TRBV19, with 8 bases matching TRBD1. Germline CDR1 is LNHDA and CDR2 is SQIVND (reference sequence). The V segment lost 9 bases and the J segment 6 bases; nucleotides outside the gene matches: 15. CDR3 length: 15 residues.

The rearrangement links TRBV7-9 to TRBJ2-7; 7 bases agree with TRBD2. The CDR3 has 14 residues. The germline gives CDR1 SEHNR, CDR2 FQNEAQ (reference sequence). V lost 2 bases to trimming and J lost 6 bases; unmatched junction nucleotides: 7. In DNA, the CDR3 is TGTGCCAGCAGCTTATCGGGAGGTCTCCGCGAGCAGTACTTC. This gives the protein CASSLSGGLREQYF. Supplemented by reference TRBV7-9 and TRBJ2-7, the full variable domain reads DTGVSQNPRHKITKRGQNVTFRCDPISEHNRLYWYRQTLGQGPEFLTYFQNEAQLEKSRLLSDRFSAERPKGSFSTLEIQRTEQGDSAMYLCASSLSGGLREQYFGPGTRLTVT.

Of note for this clone: Other DNA sequences in the same sample also yield this CDR3. This chain connects TRBV5-6 to TRBJ2-7; perhaps TRBD1 as D (6 bases). The CDR3 covers 14 residues. CDR1 SGHDT and CDR2 YYEEEE come from the germline V gene. The V and J ends lost 2 bases and 0 bases respectively, with 9 bases between them. The CDR3 DNA follows: TGTGCCAGCAGCTTCGGACAGAGCTCCTACGAGCAGTACTTC. It is translated as CASSFGQSSYEQYF.

The V and J genes are TRBV11-2 and TRBJ2-7; 7 bases match TRBD2. CDR1 and CDR2 from the germline V gene are SGHAT and FQNNGV. The CDR3 runs to 13 residues. Trimming at V came to 8 bases and at J to 0 bases, leaving 4 bases not matched to a gene. Written as DNA, the CDR3 is TGTGCCAGCCGGTGGGGGGGCTCCTACGAGCAGTACTTC. Protein sequence: CASRWGGSYEQYF. Full variable domain (rest looked up from reference TRBV11-2 and TRBJ2-7): EAGVAQSPRYKIIEKRQSVAFWCNPISGHATLYWYQQILGQGPKLLIQFQNNGVVDDSQLPKDRFSAERLKGVDSTLKIQPAKLEDSAVYLCASRWGGSYEQYFGPGTRLTVT.

This chain connects TRBV4-1 to TRBJ1-5; 9 bases line up with TRBD1. The CDR3 sequence is 20 residues long. Germline CDR1 and CDR2: MGHRA and YSYEKL. The trim removed 0 bases at V and 7 bases at J, leaving 19 bases unmatched. CDR3 in DNA: TGCGCCAGCAGCCAAGATTTTACCCCACAGGGGGCGCCCGGGGCCCAGCCCCAGCATTTT. Translated: CASSQDFTPQGAPGAQPQHF.

V and J are TRBV7-8 and TRBJ2-2; 12 bases agree with TRBD2. The CDR3 totals 16 residues. Germline V gives CDR1 SGHVS, CDR2 FQNEAQ. V was pared by 4 bases and J by 7 bases, with 7 bases of the junction left unmatched. The CDR3 reads CASSSRLAGVVGELFF. The CDR3 DNA reads TGTGCCAGCAGCTCTCGACTAGCGGGAGTAGTCGGGGAGCTGTTTTTT.

This chain connects TRBV5-1 to TRBJ2-1; D unresolved. The germline CDR1 and CDR2 sequences are SGHRS and YFSETQ. The CDR3 is 12 residues long. With 0 bases removed from V and 8 bases from J, the gap between germline ends came to 6 bases. The CDR3 DNA is TGCGCCAGCAGCTTGGCTGCCCATGAGCAGTTCTTC. The encoded protein is CASSLAAHEQFF.

This chain joins TRBV9 and TRBJ2-6; 10 bases match TRBD1. This CDR3 is built from 19 residues. The germline V gene has CDR1 SGDLS and CDR2 YYNGEE. V shed 3 bases, J shed 2 bases, and the junction held 11 bases outside the gene matches. CDR3 DNA: TGTGCCAGCAGCGCGACTCCCGGGACAGGGGTTACTGGGGCCAACGTCCTGACTTTC. This encodes CASSATPGTGVTGANVLTF.

This rearrangement joins TRBV10-3 to TRBJ1-2; TRBD1 matches 10 bases. Per germline, CDR1 ENHRY and CDR2 SYGVKD. V trimming: 3 bases; J trimming: 4 bases; junction bases outside the gene matches: 8. The CDR3 length is 16 residues. CDR3 loop: CAISDTGQGGFYGYTF. In nucleotides, the CDR3 is TGTGCCATCAGTGACACCGGACAGGGGGGCTTCTATGGCTACACCTTC.

This clone occurred once. The chain has TRBV4-1 and TRBJ1-6; D is unclear. Germline V gives CDR1 MGHRA, CDR2 YSYEKL. This CDR3 region has 19 residues. V lost 0 bases and J 1 base, leaving 16 bases between the germline ends. The CDR3 coding sequence is TGCGCCAGCAGCCAAGAAGGTCGGGGAATGGGGTCCTATAATTCACCCCTCCACTTT. This sequence encodes CASSQEGRGMGSYNSPLHF.

In nucleotides, the CDR3 is TGTGCCAGCAGGAAAACAGGGGACACCGGGGAGCTGTTTTTT. This codes for CASRKTGDTGELFF. The chain uses TRBV28 and TRBJ2-2; the match to TRBD1 covers 7 bases. The CDR3 totals 14 residues. The trim removed 6 bases at V and 3 bases at J, leaving 4 bases unmatched. CDR1 and CDR2 from the germline V gene are MDHEN and SYDVKM. Drawing the rest from reference TRBV28 and TRBJ2-2, the complete variable domain is DVKVTQSSRYLVKRTGEKVFLECVQDMDHENMFWYRQDPGLGLRLIYFSYDVKMKEKGDIPEGYSVSREKKERFSLILESASTNQTSMYLCASRKTGDTGELFFGEGSRLTVL.

The chain recombines TRBV15 with TRBJ1-1; no firm D call. Trimming took off 5 bases at V and 1 base at J, with 11 bases between the two ends. The germline V gene has CDR1 LNHNV and CDR2 YYDKDF (reference sequence). This CDR3 region has 14 residues. CDR3 in amino acids: CATSGFISNTEAFF. DNA for the CDR3: TGTGCCACCAGCGGCTTTATTTCGAACACTGAAGCTTTCTTT.

As regards this clone: Germline is not matched at one junction end, which may reflect a read error. The DNA for the CDR3 is TGCGCCAGCGGCCAAGGTGGTGCGGGAGGATACGAGCAGTACTTC. It encodes CASGQGGAGGYEQYF. V and J are TRBV4-1 and TRBJ2-7; 8 bases map to TRBD2. CDR1 and CDR2 (germline): MGHRA, YSYEKL. The CDR3 covers 15 residues.

Concerning this clone itself: Other DNA sequences in the sample encode the same CDR3. The chain is built from TRBV9 and TRBJ2-2, with TRBD2 matching 7 bases. CDR1 SGDLS and CDR2 YYNGEE come from the germline V gene. With 0 bases clipped from V and 2 bases from J, the junction kept 1 base outside the gene matches. CDR3 length: 15 residues. CDR3 coding DNA: TGTGCCAGCAGCGTAGGACTAGCTAACACCGGGGAGCTGTTTTTT. It yields the protein CASSVGLANTGELFF.

This chain uses TRBV4-1 with TRBJ1-2; 7 bases match TRBD1. V was pared by 4 bases and J by 5 bases, with 16 bases of the junction left unmatched. This CDR3 region has 17 residues. CDR1 and CDR2 (germline): MGHRA, YSYEKL. CDR3 DNA sequence: TGCGCCAGCAGCCCACGGGACAGTAAGAATGTGGAATATGGCTACACCTTC. It specifies CASSPRDSKNVEYGYTF.

The gene calls are TRBV10-1 and TRBJ1-3; D is perhaps TRBD1 (5 bases). Trimming left V 7 bases short and J 4 bases short, with 11 bases between. CDR3 size: 13 residues. Germline V gene sequence: CDR1 WNHNN, CDR2 SYGVQD (reference sequence). Here the CDR3 reads CASTGTLGNTIYF. The CDR3 DNA sequence: TGCGCCAGCACTGGGACGTTAGGAAACACCATATATTTT.

V usage is TRBV6-5 and J usage is TRBJ2-1; either TRBD1 or TRBD2 may fit D (5 bases each). Germline CDR1 MNHEY, CDR2 SVGAGI. The CDR3 covers 15 residues. V was trimmed by 0 bases and J by 9 bases, leaving 15 bases between them. DNA of the CDR3: TGTGCCAGCAGTTACTCGGCGGAGTCGGGGCTTGAGCAGTTCTTC. Its translation: CASSYSAESGLEQFF.

Notes on this clone: The junction departs from the called germline gene at one end, perhaps through a read error. The chain recombines TRBV7-9 with TRBJ2-3, with TRBD2 as a possible D gene (6 bases). The germline V gene has CDR1 SEHNR and CDR2 FQNEAQ (reference sequence). The CDR3 has 13 residues. The CDR3 spells CASSFTSIDTQYF. The CDR3 nucleotides are TGTGCCAGCAGCTTTACTAGCATAGATACGCAGTATTTT.

This chain links TRBV4-1 with TRBJ1-2; no firm D call. Trimming stripped 1 base from V and 4 bases from J, with 10 bases between. This CDR3 is 14 amino acids long. The germline gives CDR1 MGHRA, CDR2 YSYEKL. CDR3: CASSQGGFGYGYTF. The CDR3 coding sequence is TGCGCCAGCAGCCAAGGAGGGTTCGGCTATGGCTACACCTTC.

Here the CDR3 reads CASSLAGTNEQFF. In DNA form, the CDR3 reads TGTGCCAGCAGTTTAGCTGGGACCAATGAGCAGTTCTTC. The V gene is TRBV27, the J gene TRBJ2-1; D assignment may be TRBD1 or TRBD2 (5 bases each). This CDR3 comprises 13 residues. In germline, CDR1 is MNHEY, CDR2 SMNVEV (reference sequence). V lost 2 bases, J lost 6 bases, and 8 bases lay in between.

Remarks on this clone: This sample also contains other DNA sequences that code for the same CDR3. This rearrangement joins TRBV6-1 to TRBJ2-7; possible D gene TRBD1, 5 bases. CDR1 is MNHNS and CDR2 is SASEGT in the germline V gene. V was cut by 1 base and J by 4 bases, with 8 bases left in between. This CDR3 is 13 amino acids long. CDR3 region: CASSEGQLYEQYF. The CDR3 nucleotides read TGTGCCAGCAGTGAAGGACAGTTATACGAGCAGTACTTC.

The chain is built from TRBV4-1 and TRBJ1-5, with 12 bases lining up with TRBD1. This CDR3 region has 17 residues. The J segment lost 7 bases and the V segment lost 0 bases, leaving 7 bases of the junction unmatched. Germline CDR1 MGHRA, CDR2 YSYEKL. The CDR3 sequence is CASSQEVGQGAGQPQHF. For the CDR3, the DNA is TGCGCCAGCAGCCAAGAAGTGGGACAGGGGGCAGGGCAGCCCCAGCATTTT.